The source of this T cell receptor beta chain is a study of blood T cell repertoires in COVID-19. Study-wide background: The cDNA or gDNA used as material had been derived from T cells, B-cell-depleted T cells, or PBMCs.

The method was immunoSEQ multiplex PCR; TCRdb's version includes in-frame clones alone and lacks a portion of them. This sample has approximately 310,000 clones, with 89% found just once. Clinical histories supplied by participants themselves formed the basis of cohort assignment. The ends were cut back, 5 bases at V and 0 bases at J, with 17 bases in the middle. The CDR3 consists of 16 residues. CDR1 and CDR2 (germline): MDHEN, SYDVKM. The V and J genes are TRBV28 and TRBJ2-7, with D uncertain. The receptor was isolated from a man in his fifties or sixties who had recovered from COVID-19. The sequencing input was PBMCs or T cells enriched from blood (not recorded which). The CDR3 coding sequence is TGTGCCAGCAGTCCCCTGGGCAACAGAGACTCCTACGAGCAGTACTTC. Encoded protein: CASSPLGNRDSYEQYF.